This is a list of T cell receptor beta chains from one sample in a study of blood T cells in healthy people across ages. One entry per CDR3 protein, called by TCRdb with MiXCR from the 5' RACE reads. Altogether about 1.8 million distinct CDR3 sequences are present, about 50% being singletons, with the ten largest covering less than 2.5%. Sequenced material: blood. The receptors were sampled from a middle-aged woman in good health. The CDR3 runs from the conserved cysteine through the conserved F or W. The D gene is left open where the match is weak. Clone size is given for some rows only: seen once, a few or many times, or a class if the clone is expanded.

size | J | D | V | DNA | CDR3
few | TRBJ2-7 | . | TRBV25-1 | TGTGCCAGCAGAGCCGGGACTGTTATCTCCTACGAGCAGTACTTC | CASRAGTVISYEQYF
. | TRBJ2-1 | TRBD1 | TRBV5-1 | TGCGCCAGCAGCTTGGGAGTGACAGGGGGCTATGAGCAGTTCTTC | CASSLGVTGGYEQFF
. | TRBJ2-5 | . | TRBV7-2 | TGTGCCAGCAGCCCACTCCTAGCGACCCAGTACTTC | CASSPLLATQYF
few | TRBJ2-1 | . | TRBV7-2 | TGTGCCAGCAGCTTATCCACTGGAGACAATGAGCAGTTCTTC | CASSLSTGDNEQFF
many | TRBJ2-5 | . | TRBV12-3/TRBV12-4 | TGTGCCAGCAGCTTACGGCAGATCCAAGAGACCCAGTACTTC | CASSLRQIQETQYF
. | TRBJ2-5 | . | TRBV27 | TGTGCCAGCAGTTTATATGGGGGAGTTAGTAATGAGCAGTACTTC | CASSLYGGVSNEQYF
. | TRBJ2-3 | TRBD1 | TRBV12-3/TRBV12-4 | TGTGCCAGCAGAGAGGACAGGGTGGATACGCAGTATTTT | CASREDRVDTQYF
. | TRBJ1-1 | . | TRBV5-1 | TGCGCCAGCAGCTTGATACAGAACACTGCAGCTTTCTTT | CASSLIQNTAAFF
. | TRBJ1-2 | . | TRBV6-5 | TGTGCCAGCAGTTACCGCTTCCTGGCCTCGGGGGATGGCTACACCTTC | CASSYRFLASGDGYTF
few | TRBJ2-7 | . | TRBV4-1 | TGCGCCAGCAGCCAAGGCTGCGTTCGGATGAGCTCCTACGAGCAGTACTTC | CASSQGCVRMSSYEQYF
. | TRBJ2-1 | . | TRBV6-2/TRBV6-3 | TGTGCCAGCAGTTACTTCACGGGGCAGCTCACCTACAATGAGCAGTTCTTC | CASSYFTGQLTYNEQFF
. | TRBJ2-3 | TRBD1 | TRBV19 | TGTGCCAGTAGTATCCCCAGGGGGCAAGGAGATACGCAGTATTTT | CASSIPRGQGDTQYF
. | TRBJ2-5 | TRBD1 | TRBV20-1 | TGCAGTGCGAGCAAACAGGGGGCCGAGACCCAGTACTTC | CSASKQGAETQYF
. | TRBJ1-2 | . | TRBV6-1 | TGTGCCAGCAGTGAACCTTGGGCAGACTATGGCTACACCTTC | CASSEPWADYGYTF
. | TRBJ1-6 | TRBD1 | TRBV20-1 | TGCAGTGCTAGAGAGACAGGGGAGAGGTCACGCCTCCACTTT | CSARETGERSRLHF
. | TRBJ2-3 | . | TRBV20-1 | TGCAGTGCTAGTATTCTCGGTCACCCAGATACGCAGTATTTT | CSASILGHPDTQYF
. | TRBJ2-1 | TRBD2 | TRBV28 | TGTGCCAGCAGTTGGTCAAGCGGGGGGGCCTATGAGCAGTTCTTC | CASSWSSGGAYEQFF
. | TRBJ2-1 | TRBD2 | TRBV7-3 | TGTGCCAGCAGTCCTAGCGGGGGGCCGCTTGATGAGCAGTTCTTC | CASSPSGGPLDEQFF
few | TRBJ1-2 | . | TRBV6-2/TRBV6-3 | TGTGCCAGCAGTTACTCCGCGCAAGGTCGACGAAGGGACTATGGCTACACCTTC | CASSYSAQGRRRDYGYTF
. | TRBJ2-1 | TRBD2 | TRBV7-2 | TGTGCCAGCAGCTTAGAGCCGGGGGGGGAGACCCAGTTCTTC | CASSLEPGGETQFF
. | TRBJ2-5 | . | TRBV7-2 | TGTGCCAGCAGCTTAGGGGGGACATTCGAAGAGACCCAGTACTTC | CASSLGGTFEETQYF
few | TRBJ2-3 | TRBD2 | TRBV29-1 | TGCAGCGCTGGGAGACTAGCGGGACCCTCCACTTCTAAGGGTACGCAGTATTTT | CSAGRLAGPSTSKGTQYF
few | TRBJ2-5 | TRBD1 | TRBV11-2 | TGTGCCAGCGGAGGACAGGGTAGGACGCAGTACTTC | CASGGQGRTQYF
. | TRBJ2-7 | . | TRBV4-3 | TGCGCCAGCAGCCAAGACGGCGGAATCGAGCAGTACTTC | CASSQDGGIEQYF
. | TRBJ1-5 | TRBD1 | TRBV20-1 | TGCAGTGCTGAGGGACAGAATAGCAATCAGCCCCAGCATTTT | CSAEGQNSNQPQHF
few | TRBJ1-2 | . | TRBV4-2 | TGTGCCAGCAGCCAAGTTGGGGCATACGACGGGGGCGAGAACTATGGCTACACCTTC | CASSQVGAYDGGENYGYTF
few | TRBJ2-7 | . | TRBV20-1 | TGCAGTGCTAGGGGGGCCGGGAGCTACGAGCAGTACTTC | CSARGAGSYEQYF
. | TRBJ1-5 | . | TRBV9 | TGTGCCAGCAGCGTCTCGGACACGGGTAGCAATCAGCCCCAGCATTTT | CASSVSDTGSNQPQHF
few | TRBJ2-3 | TRBD2 | TRBV7-2 | TGTGCCAGCAGCTTAGAGTCTAGCGGGGGCCACACATACACAGATACGCAGTATTTT | CASSLESSGGHTYTDTQYF
. | TRBJ1-1 | . | TRBV20-1 | TGCAGTACTAGCGTACCTGTCAGGGGAGGGAGGGCTTTCTTT | CSTSVPVRGGRAFF
few | TRBJ2-5 | . | TRBV27 | TGTGCCAGCAGTTTCAAAGGGATCGGAGAGACCCAGTACTTC | CASSFKGIGETQYF
few | TRBJ1-5 | . | TRBV27 | TGTGCCAGCCGGGGGGGGGATCAGCCCCAGCATTTT | CASRGGDQPQHF
. | TRBJ2-5 | . | TRBV2 | TGTGCCAGCAGTGAAGGCAGCCAGACCCAGTACTTC | CASSEGSQTQYF
few | TRBJ2-1 | . | TRBV7-9 | TGTGCCAGCAGCTTACGGCTGCAGAACAATGAGCAGTTCTTC | CASSLRLQNNEQFF
few | TRBJ2-1 | TRBD1 | TRBV5-5 | TGTGCCAGCTTAGGGACAGAGTCCTACAATGAGCAGTTCTTC | CASLGTESYNEQFF
once | TRBJ2-4 | . | TRBV12-3/TRBV12-4 | TGTGTCAGCAGCCTTAGGGGGGGCACGGGGGAAAACATTCAGTACTTC | CVSSLRGGTGENIQYF
. | TRBJ2-3 | TRBD1 | TRBV27 | TGTGCCAGCAGTTCAGCCTTGACAGGGCGTAGCACAGATACGCAGTATTTT | CASSSALTGRSTDTQYF
. | TRBJ1-2 | TRBD1 | TRBV19 | TGTGCCAGTAGTATCAACCACTCACAGGGGGCCCGGGAGGATGGCTACACCTTC | CASSINHSQGAREDGYTF
. | TRBJ2-7 | TRBD1 | TRBV20-1 | TGCAGTGCTAGACAGGGGGCCGACACCTACGAGCAGTACTTC | CSARQGADTYEQYF
. | TRBJ1-5 | . | TRBV12-3/TRBV12-4 | TGTGCCAGCAGTATACAGGGTTGGTATGATGAAGGGGGTGATAGCAATCAGCCCCAGCATTTT | CASSIQGWYDEGGDSNQPQHF
. | TRBJ1-4 | TRBD1 | TRBV4-1 | TGCGCCAGCAGTGGGACAGGGGGGGCAACTAATGAAAAACTGTTTTTT | CASSGTGGATNEKLFF
. | TRBJ1-5 | . | TRBV12-3/TRBV12-4 | TGTGCCAGCAGTTCCTGGTGGGGGGATCAGCCCCAGCATTTT | CASSSWWGDQPQHF
few | TRBJ2-7 | . | TRBV20-1 | TGCAGAGGACTCGGGACGGTGAGCTACGAGCAGTACTTC | CRGLGTVSYEQYF
many | TRBJ2-7 | . | TRBV29-1 | TGCAGCGCCGAAGCACAGGACTCCTACGAGCAGTACTTC | CSAEAQDSYEQYF
few | TRBJ2-3 | TRBD2 | TRBV5-1 | TGCGCCAGCAGCGACTCAACTAGCGCAGATACGCAGTATTTT | CASSDSTSADTQYF
. | TRBJ2-6 | TRBD1 | TRBV7-2 | TGTGCCAGCAGCTACGGGACAGGGGCCCATCCTAACTCTGGGGCCAACGTCCTGACTTTC | CASSYGTGAHPNSGANVLTF
. | TRBJ2-1 | . | TRBV5-6 | TGTGCCGGCAGCTTGGGGCACAATGAGCAGTTCTTC | CAGSLGHNEQFF
. | TRBJ2-7 | . | TRBV11-2 | TGTGCCAGCAGCACAGGGCAGGGGAGGGGTTGGAACGAGCAGTACTTC | CASSTGQGRGWNEQYF
few | TRBJ1-5 | TRBD1 | TRBV28 | TGTGCCAGCAGTGTGGGCCTCCGGGACAGGGGGCTAGGGGGTTATCAGCCCCAGCATTTT | CASSVGLRDRGLGGYQPQHF
few | TRBJ2-1 | . | TRBV6-5 | TGTGCCAGCAGTTTGGTCGGCAGGGGAGGGGAGCAGTTCTTC | CASSLVGRGGEQFF
. | TRBJ2-3 | . | TRBV7-3 | TGTGCCAGCAGCTTAGGGGTAATCGGGGAGGAGTCAGATACGCAGTATTTT | CASSLGVIGEESDTQYF
. | TRBJ2-5 | . | TRBV6-5 | TGTGCCAGCACCCAGAGTGGGTCAACAGAGACCCAGTACTTC | CASTQSGSTETQYF
. | TRBJ2-3 | . | TRBV20-1 | TGCAGTGCTGGGATAGGTGTCCCTCGGGAGGATACGCAGTATTTT | CSAGIGVPREDTQYF